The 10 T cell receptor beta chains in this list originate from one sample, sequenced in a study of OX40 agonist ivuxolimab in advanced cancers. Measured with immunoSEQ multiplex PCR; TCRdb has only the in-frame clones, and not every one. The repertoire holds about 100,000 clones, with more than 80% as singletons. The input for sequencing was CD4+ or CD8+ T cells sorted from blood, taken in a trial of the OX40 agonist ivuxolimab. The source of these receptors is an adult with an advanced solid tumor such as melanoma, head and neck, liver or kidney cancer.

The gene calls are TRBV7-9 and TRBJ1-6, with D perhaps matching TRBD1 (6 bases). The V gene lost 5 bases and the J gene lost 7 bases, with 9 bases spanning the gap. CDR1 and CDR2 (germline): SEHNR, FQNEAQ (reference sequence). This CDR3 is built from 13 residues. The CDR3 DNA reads TGTGCCAGCAGCGGGACACTAAATTCACCCCTCCACTTT. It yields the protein CASSGTLNSPLHF.

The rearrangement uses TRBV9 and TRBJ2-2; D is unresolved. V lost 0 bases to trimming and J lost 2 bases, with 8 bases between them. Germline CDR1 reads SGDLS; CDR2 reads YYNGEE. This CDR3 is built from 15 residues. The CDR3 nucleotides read TGTGCCAGCAGCGTAGCCCCCTTTAACACCGGGGAGCTGTTTTTT. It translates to CASSVAPFNTGELFF.

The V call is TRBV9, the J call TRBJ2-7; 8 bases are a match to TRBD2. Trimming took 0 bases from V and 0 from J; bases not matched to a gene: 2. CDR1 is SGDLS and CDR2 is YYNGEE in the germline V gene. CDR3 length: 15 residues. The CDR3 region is CASSVGSGNSYEQYF. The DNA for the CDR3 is TGTGCCAGCAGCGTAGGTAGCGGGAACTCCTACGAGCAGTACTTC.

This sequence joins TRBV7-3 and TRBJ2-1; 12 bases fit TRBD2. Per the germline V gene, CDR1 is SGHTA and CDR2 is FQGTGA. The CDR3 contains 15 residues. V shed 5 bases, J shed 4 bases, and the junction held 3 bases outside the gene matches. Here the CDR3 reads CASSPTSGGYNEQFF. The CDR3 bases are TGTGCCAGCAGCCCGACTAGCGGGGGATACAATGAGCAGTTCTTC.

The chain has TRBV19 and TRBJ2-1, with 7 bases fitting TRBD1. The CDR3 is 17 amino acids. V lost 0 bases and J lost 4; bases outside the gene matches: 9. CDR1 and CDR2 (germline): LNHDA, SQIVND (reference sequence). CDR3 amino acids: CASSIESETGLYNEQFF. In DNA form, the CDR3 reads TGTGCCAGTAGTATAGAATCCGAGACAGGGTTGTACAATGAGCAGTTCTTC.

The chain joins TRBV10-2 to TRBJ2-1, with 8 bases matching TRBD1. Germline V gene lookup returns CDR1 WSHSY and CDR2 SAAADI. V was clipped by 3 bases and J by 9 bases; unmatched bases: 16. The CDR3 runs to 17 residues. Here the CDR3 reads CASSDGDLLDRVPEQFF. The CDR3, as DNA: TGCGCCAGCAGTGACGGGGATCTCCTGGACAGGGTCCCTGAGCAGTTCTTC.

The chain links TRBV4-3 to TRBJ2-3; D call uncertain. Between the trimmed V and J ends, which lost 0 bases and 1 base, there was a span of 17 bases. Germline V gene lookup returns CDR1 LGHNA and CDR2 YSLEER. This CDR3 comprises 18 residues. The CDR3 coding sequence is TGCGCCAGCAGCCAAGATTTGGGTAGCCCACAAGGCACAGATACGCAGTATTTT. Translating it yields CASSQDLGSPQGTDTQYF.

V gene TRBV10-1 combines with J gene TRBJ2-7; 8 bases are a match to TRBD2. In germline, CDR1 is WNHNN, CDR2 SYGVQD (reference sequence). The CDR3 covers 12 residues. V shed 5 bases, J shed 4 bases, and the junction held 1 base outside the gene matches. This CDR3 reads CASSSSGYEQYF. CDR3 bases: TGCGCCAGCAGTTCTAGCGGGTACGAGCAGTACTTC.

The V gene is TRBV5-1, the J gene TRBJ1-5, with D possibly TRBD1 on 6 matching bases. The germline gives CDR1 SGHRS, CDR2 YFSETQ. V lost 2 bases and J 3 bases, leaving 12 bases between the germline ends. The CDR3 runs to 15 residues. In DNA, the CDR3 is TGCGCCAGCAGCTTCGAGGGGGGGCACAATCAGCCCCAGCATTTT. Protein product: CASSFEGGHNQPQHF.

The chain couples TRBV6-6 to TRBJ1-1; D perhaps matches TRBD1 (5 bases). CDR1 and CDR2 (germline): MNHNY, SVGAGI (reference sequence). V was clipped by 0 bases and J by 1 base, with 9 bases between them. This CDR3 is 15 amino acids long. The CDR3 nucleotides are TGTGCCAGCAGTTACTCGTCAGGGACGAACACTGAAGCTTTCTTT. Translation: CASSYSSGTNTEAFF.